These T cell receptor beta chains were read from a single sample in a study of shared clonotypes between healthy human individuals. Sequenced by immunoSEQ multiplex PCR; TCRdb stores in-frame clones only, minus some. The repertoire holds about 1 million clones, more than 75% seen once, with approximately 0.56% in the top ten. Input material: memory CD4+ T cells from PBMCs. The receptors were gathered from a man younger than 35 in good health. Some clones in this sample may be carry-over from other donors' samples. Both conserved end residues are part of each CDR3. A D gene is named only where the DNA matches it firmly.

V gene,D gene,CDR3 protein
TRBV19,.,CASSPRGFGGNTIYF
TRBV18,.,CASSATGYSNQPQHF
TRBV18,TRBD1,CASSPNRGPAEAFF
TRBV5-6,.,CASSSGNGYEQYF
TRBV28,.,CASSPRGGARGYTF
TRBV5-6,.,CASSLGLQGDQPQHF
TRBV5-1,TRBD2,CASSMGLAGGPSNEQFF
TRBV9,TRBD2,CASSVAGGRMSSYEQYF
TRBV19,.,CASRLAGSTGELFF
TRBV5-4,.,CASSLEPESYNEQFF
TRBV7-8,TRBD1,CASSSGQGWNEQFF
TRBV9,TRBD1,CASSARTGGSDTQYF
TRBV28,.,CASSSSGPTTGLSGRLYEQYF